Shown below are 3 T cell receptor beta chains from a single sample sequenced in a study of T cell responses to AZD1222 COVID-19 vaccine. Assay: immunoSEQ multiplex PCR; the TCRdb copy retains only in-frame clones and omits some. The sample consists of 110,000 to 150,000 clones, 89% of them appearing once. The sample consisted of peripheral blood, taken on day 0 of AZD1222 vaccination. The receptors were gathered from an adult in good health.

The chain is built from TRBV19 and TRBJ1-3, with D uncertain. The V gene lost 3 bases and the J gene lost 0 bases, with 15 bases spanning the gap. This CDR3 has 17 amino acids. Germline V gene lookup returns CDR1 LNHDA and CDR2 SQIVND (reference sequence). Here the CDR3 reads CASSMRAASHSGNTIYF. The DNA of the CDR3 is TGTGCCAGTAGTATGAGGGCGGCAAGCCACTCTGGAAACACCATATATTTT.

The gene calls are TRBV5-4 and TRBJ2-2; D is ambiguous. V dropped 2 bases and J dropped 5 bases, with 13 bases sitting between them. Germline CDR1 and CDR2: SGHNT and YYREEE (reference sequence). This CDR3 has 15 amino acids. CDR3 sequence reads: CASSFWRFGTGELFF. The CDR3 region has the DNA TGTGCCAGCAGCTTTTGGCGGTTCGGTACCGGGGAGCTGTTTTTT.

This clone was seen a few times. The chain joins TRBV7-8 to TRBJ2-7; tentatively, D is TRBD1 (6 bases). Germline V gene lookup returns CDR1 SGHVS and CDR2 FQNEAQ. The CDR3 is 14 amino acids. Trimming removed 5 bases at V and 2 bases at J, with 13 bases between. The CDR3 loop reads CASSTRTVTYEQYF. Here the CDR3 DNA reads TGTGCCAGCAGCACACGGACAGTAACCTACGAGCAGTACTTC.